Listed here are 28 T cell receptor beta chains from one sample, sequenced in a study of blood T cell repertoires in COVID-19. Profiling relied on immunoSEQ multiplex PCR, and the TCRdb table lists in-frame clones only, not all of them. The sample carries some 240,000 clones, around 91% recorded once. The sample taken for sequencing was peripheral blood. The receptors shown here come from an older woman with COVID-19, enrolled during active disease.

The chain links TRBV6-5 to TRBJ1-1; D not certain. The V gene's germline CDR1 is MNHEY and CDR2 SVGAGI. Trimming cost V 2 bases and J 2 bases, with 9 bases left between them. The length of the CDR3 is 14 residues. The CDR3 region has the DNA TGTGCCAGCAGTTACAGCCAGGTCAACACTGAAGCTTTCTTT. Translated: CASSYSQVNTEAFF.

The rearrangement joins TRBV11-2 to TRBJ1-1; 8 bases are shared with TRBD1. Germline assignment: CDR1 SGHAT and CDR2 FQNNGV. The CDR3 runs 13 residues. Trimming at V came to 5 bases and at J to 3 bases, leaving 2 bases not matched to a gene. CDR3 in amino acids: CASSRQGYTEAFF. The CDR3 DNA is TGTGCCAGCAGCAGACAGGGGTACACTGAAGCTTTCTTT.

This clone appeared a few times. The J gene is TRBJ2-2, the V gene TRBV2, with D perhaps matching TRBD1 (5 bases). Germline-derived CDR1 and CDR2 are SNHLY and FYNNEI. The CDR3 length is 13 residues. In DNA form, the CDR3 reads TGTGCTGTTGGGGCACCGCGGTGGGGGGAGCTGTTTTTT. Protein: CAVGAPRWGELFF.

The chain is built from TRBV28 and TRBJ2-5; D unresolved. V was pared by 2 bases and J by 5 bases, with 6 bases between. Germline lookup yields CDR1 MDHEN and CDR2 SYDVKM. The CDR3 has 12 residues. CDR3: CASSLKRETQYF. The CDR3 DNA sequence: TGTGCCAGCAGTTTAAAGAGGGAGACCCAGTACTTC.

The gene calls are TRBV7-9 and TRBJ1-5; D unresolved. V was clipped by 5 bases and J by 7 bases, with 15 bases between them. Per the germline V gene, CDR1 is SEHNR and CDR2 is FQNEAQ (reference sequence). The CDR3 is 14 amino acids. The CDR3 DNA sequence: TGTGCCAGCAGCCCGAATGGGAGAGTACAGCCCCAGCATTTT. Residues: CASSPNGRVQPQHF.

The chain links TRBV29-1 to TRBJ2-1; tentatively, D is TRBD2 (6 bases). The CDR3 has 14 residues. Looked up from germline, CDR1 is SQVTM and CDR2 is ANQGSEA. The germline V and J ends were trimmed by 6 bases and 4 bases, with 16 bases remaining between them. The CDR3 nucleotides are TGCAGCGTGCCCCCGGGACTTAGATACAATGAGCAGTTCTTC. It yields the protein CSVPPGLRYNEQFF.

The J gene is TRBJ1-1, the V gene TRBV12-5, with D uncertain. The CDR3 is made up of 11 amino acids. Trimming took 5 bases from V and 10 from J, leaving 11 bases between them. CDR1 is LGHNT, CDR2 FRNRAP, per germline. CDR3 residues: CASGPGLGAFF. The CDR3 DNA follows: TGTGCTAGTGGTCCTGGACTGGGAGCTTTCTTT.

This chain joins TRBV6-4 and TRBJ1-1, with TRBD1 identical over 8 bases. Germline V gives CDR1 MRHNA, CDR2 SNTAGT. Losses at the gene ends were 0 bases for V and 5 bases for J; bases not matched to a gene: 5. The CDR3 is made up of 15 amino acids. The CDR3 DNA reads TGTGCCAGCAGTGACTCTCGCAGGGGGCGAACTGAAGCTTTCTTT. Translated: CASSDSRRGRTEAFF.

The V and J genes are TRBV7-3 and TRBJ2-7; the match to TRBD1 covers 9 bases. CDR1 is SGHTA, CDR2 FQGTGA, per germline. Losses at the gene ends were 5 bases for V and 5 bases for J; bases not matched to a gene: 4. This CDR3 spans 13 amino acids. The CDR3 DNA reads as TGTGCCAGCAGCGTCGACAGGGGGAACGAGCAGTACTTC. Amino acids: CASSVDRGNEQYF.

V gene TRBV18 combines with J gene TRBJ1-1; 7 positions agree with TRBD1. This CDR3 spans 18 amino acids. Per germline, CDR1 KGHSH and CDR2 LQKENI. Trimming took 6 bases from V and 10 from J; bases not matched to a gene: 26. The DNA of the CDR3 is TGTGCCAGCTCTACAAACCAGCGACGACAGGGCCGAAGGAGACGAGCTTTCTTT. Its translation: CASSTNQRRQGRRRRAFF.

The chain uses TRBV19 and TRBJ1-5; TRBD1 matches 7 bases. The junction had 12 bases not matched to a gene; V was cut back by 7 bases and J by 9 bases. CDR3 length equals 14 residues. CDR1 is LNHDA and CDR2 is SQIVND in the germline V gene (reference sequence). CDR3 region: CASIDRDEIRPQHF. CDR3 DNA: TGTGCCAGTATCGACAGGGATGAAATACGGCCCCAGCATTTT.

The V gene is TRBV3-1 (or the pseudogene TRBV3-2), the J gene TRBJ2-3; D uncertain. The CDR3 loop spans 12 amino acids. Per the germline V gene, CDR1 is LGHDT and CDR2 is YNNKEL (reference sequence). The V end was cut by 0 bases, the J end by 5 bases, with 3 bases between. Here the CDR3 DNA reads TGTGCCAGCAGCCAAGATAGAGATACGCAGTATTTT. It encodes CASSQDRDTQYF.

The chain is built from TRBV6-2 or TRBV6-3 and TRBJ2-5, with TRBD2 as a possible D gene (5 bases). CDR3 size: 14 residues. V lost 3 bases to trimming and J lost 4 bases, with 12 bases between them. From germline, CDR1 is MNHEY and CDR2 SVGEGT. The CDR3 sequence: CASSYGSGRETQYF. In DNA form, the CDR3 reads TGTGCCAGCAGTTATGGGAGCGGAAGAGAGACCCAGTACTTC.

This clone was counted a single time. The rearrangement uses TRBV19 and TRBJ2-1; 10 bases are shared with TRBD1. CDR1 and CDR2 from the germline V gene are LNHDA and SQIVND (reference sequence). The CDR3 is 16 amino acids. The ends lost 1 base at V and 7 bases at J; junction bases unmatched: 7. CDR3 sequence reads: CASSIGRDRGLNEQFF. In nucleotides, the CDR3 is TGTGCCAGTAGTATAGGTCGGGACAGGGGCTTAAATGAGCAGTTCTTC. The whole variable domain, filled in from reference TRBV19 and TRBJ2-1, reads DGGITQSPKYLFRKEGQNVTLSCEQNLNHDAMYWYRQDPGQGLRLIYYSQIVNDFQKGDIAEGYSVSREKKESFPLTVTSAQKNPTAFYLCASSIGRDRGLNEQFFGPGTRLTVL.

The chain couples TRBV6-4 to TRBJ1-4; 7 bases map to TRBD1. The CDR3 covers 15 residues. CDR1 is MRHNA and CDR2 is SNTAGT in the germline V gene. Trimming took 6 bases from V and 7 from J; bases not matched to a gene: 11. The CDR3 bases are TGTGCCAGCAGCGATTCGACAGGGTGGGTTGAAAAACTGTTTTTT. Its translation is CASSDSTGWVEKLFF.

As regards this clone: The same CDR3 also results from other DNA sequences found in this sample. The chain carries TRBV7-9 and TRBJ1-1; no clear D. The CDR3 is made up of 12 amino acids. V shed 6 bases and J shed 4 bases, with 9 bases lying between them. Germline V gene lookup returns CDR1 SEHNR and CDR2 FQNEAQ (reference sequence). The DNA of the CDR3 is TGTGCCAGCAGTCTTCGGGGCACTGAAGCTTTCTTT. Translated: CASSLRGTEAFF.

This chain joins TRBV4-2 and TRBJ1-2; no definite D call. Germline lookup yields CDR1 LGHNA and CDR2 YNFKEQ. V was cut by 1 base and J by 4 bases, with 13 bases left in between. The CDR3 has 15 amino acids. The chain's CDR3 is CASSQGWQEPYGYTF. As DNA, the CDR3 is TGTGCCAGCAGCCAAGGGTGGCAGGAACCCTATGGCTACACCTTC.

The genes are TRBV15 and TRBJ1-5; no clear D. Trimming left V 5 bases short and J 6 bases short, with 14 bases between. The V gene's germline CDR1 is LNHNV and CDR2 YYDKDF (reference sequence). This CDR3 region has 14 residues. The CDR3 DNA reads as TGTGCCACCAGCCTGTCGGGGTTCGGTCAGCCCCAGCATTTT. It yields the protein CATSLSGFGQPQHF.

The gene calls are TRBV13 and TRBJ1-5; TRBD1 is a possible D gene (5 bases). The CDR3 extends over 15 amino acids. Germline V CDR1 and CDR2: PRHDT, FYEKMQ (reference sequence). V lost 1 base, J lost 2 bases, and 9 bases lay in between. The DNA of the CDR3 is TGTGCCAGCAGCTTAGCCAGGGTCGGCAATCAGCCCCAGCATTTT. Its protein product is CASSLARVGNQPQHF.

This sequence joins TRBV5-1 and TRBJ2-1; TRBD2 aligns across 11 bases. CDR1 is SGHRS and CDR2 is YFSETQ in the germline V gene. Losses at the gene ends were 4 bases for V and 5 bases for J; bases not matched to a gene: 5. The length of the CDR3 is 15 residues. As DNA, the CDR3 is TGCGCCAGCAGCCGAAGACTAGCGGGGAACAATGAGCAGTTCTTC. Its translation is CASSRRLAGNNEQFF.

This chain links TRBV5-1 with TRBJ2-7; TRBD1 agrees at 7 bases. The germline V gene has CDR1 SGHRS and CDR2 YFSETQ. This CDR3 spans 14 amino acids. J gave up 2 bases and V 4 bases, and 6 bases lay outside the gene matches. This chain's CDR3 is CASSLPTGTYEQYF. CDR3 DNA: TGCGCCAGCAGCCTTCCGACAGGGACCTACGAGCAGTACTTC.

The rearrangement uses TRBV6-2 or TRBV6-3 and TRBJ1-6, with 7 bases identical to TRBD1. The germline gives CDR1 MNHEY, CDR2 SVGEGT. J gave up 5 bases and V 0 bases, and 7 bases lay outside the gene matches. CDR3 size: 17 residues. In nucleotides, the CDR3 is TGTGCCAGCAGTTACTCGAGTCCGGGACAGAATAATTCACCCCTCCACTTT. It codes for CASSYSSPGQNNSPLHF.

V and J are TRBV4-3 and TRBJ1-1; a possible D gene is TRBD1 (5 bases). Trimming took off 6 bases at V and 5 bases at J, with 13 bases between the two ends. This CDR3 contains 13 residues. Germline V gene lookup returns CDR1 LGHNA and CDR2 YSLEER. CDR3 bases: TGCGCCAGCAGTCCACAGAAGGGGACTGAAGCTTTCTTT. Translating it yields CASSPQKGTEAFF.

The chain carries TRBV28 and TRBJ1-6; D possibly corresponds to TRBD1 (5 bases). V was pared by 1 base and J by 1 base, with 11 bases between. The germline CDR1 and CDR2 sequences are MDHEN and SYDVKM. This CDR3 spans 17 amino acids. CDR3 sequence: CASSLSAGPSYNSPLHF. The CDR3 DNA reads TGTGCCAGCAGTTTATCGGCAGGGCCTTCCTATAATTCACCCCTCCACTTT.

The rearrangement links TRBV14 to TRBJ1-1, with a possible D match to TRBD1 (5 bases). V was clipped by 2 bases and J by 5 bases, with 24 bases between them. The CDR3 runs 18 residues. CDR1 and CDR2 from the germline V gene are SGHDN and FVKESK. The CDR3 DNA reads as TGTGCCAGCAGCCAACCCATAGGCCGACGGGGGGTAAGGACTGAAGCTTTCTTT. Residues: CASSQPIGRRGVRTEAFF.

This clone was observed a single time. This chain joins TRBV27 and TRBJ2-1; tentative D call: TRBD1 (6 bases). V lost 6 bases to trimming and J lost 8 bases, with 20 bases between them. The CDR3 consists of 15 residues. Germline CDR1 reads MNHEY; CDR2 reads SMNVEV (reference sequence). The CDR3 is CASRLQGQFSYEQFF. The CDR3 coding sequence is TGTGCCAGCAGACTACAAGGACAGTTTAGCTATGAGCAGTTCTTC.

The gene calls are TRBV11-1 and TRBJ2-3, with D perhaps TRBD1 (6 bases). From germline, CDR1 is SGHAT and CDR2 FQDESV (reference sequence). Trimming removed 1 base at V and 4 bases at J, with 15 bases between. This CDR3 spans 16 amino acids. This chain's CDR3 is CASSLVGGRGADTQYF. The CDR3 nucleotides read TGTGCCAGCAGCTTAGTAGGCGGCAGGGGTGCAGATACGCAGTATTTT. Filled out from reference TRBV11-1 and TRBJ2-3, the complete variable domain reads EAEVAQSPRYKITEKSQAVAFWCDPISGHATLYWYRQILGQGPELLVQFQDESVVDDSQLPKDRFSAERLKGVDSTLKIQPAELGDSAMYLCASSLVGGRGADTQYFGPGTRLTVL.

The chain recombines TRBV6-5 with TRBJ1-4; 7 nucleotides agree with TRBD1. Germline V gene data show CDR1 as MNHEY and CDR2 as SVGAGI. The CDR3 has 14 amino acids. V dropped 6 bases and J dropped 5; count of bases not matched to a gene: 6. This chain's CDR3 is CASSAGTANEKLFF. The CDR3 region has the DNA TGTGCCAGCAGCGCCGGGACAGCGAATGAAAAACTGTTTTTT.